This TCR beta chain was profiled in a study of post-analysis software for immune sequencing data. Study as a whole: Relapsing-remitting, secondary progressive and progressive-relapsing multiple sclerosis courses were included. General study findings and limits: The normalized Chao1 diversity of multiple sclerosis patients was significantly lower than that of controls. About five TRBV segments, including TRBV5-6, TRBV5-1 and TRBV20-1, were more frequent in patients than controls.

With regard to this clonotype: Its specificity is unknown.

In germline, CDR1 is SGHNT, CDR2 YYREEE (reference sequence). The CDR3 runs to 13 residues. V lost 7 bases and J lost 5, with 15 bases in between. The TCR beta cDNA libraries contained unique molecular identifiers. TCRdb reprocessed the PCR reads with MiXCR, giving one entry per CDR3 protein. The sample records 800,000 to 950,000 distinct CDR3 sequences, approximately 53% being singletons. Specimen: blood. The chain links TRBV5-4 to TRBJ2-5, with unresolved D. The TCR was taken from a girl under 18 with multiple sclerosis. CDR3 sequence: CASGNGQVETQYF. In nucleotides, the CDR3 is TGTGCCAGCGGGAACGGGCAGGTGGAGACCCAGTACTTC.